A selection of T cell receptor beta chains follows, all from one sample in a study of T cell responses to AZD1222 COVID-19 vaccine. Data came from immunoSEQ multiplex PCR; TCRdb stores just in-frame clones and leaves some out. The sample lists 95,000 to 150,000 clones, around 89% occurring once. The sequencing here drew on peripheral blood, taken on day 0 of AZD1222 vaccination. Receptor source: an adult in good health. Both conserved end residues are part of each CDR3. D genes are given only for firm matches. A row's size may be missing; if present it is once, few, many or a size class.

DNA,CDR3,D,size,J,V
TGTGCCAGCAGTTCCCTCGGGGGGAGGGGGCTTATGAACACTGAAGCTTTCTTT,CASSSLGGRGLMNTEAFF,TRBD1,few,TRBJ1-1,TRBV27
TGTGCCAGCAGTCGGAGGGGGGCTCTCCTCGAAGAAGCTTTCTTT,CASSRRGALLEEAFF,-,-,TRBJ1-1,TRBV5-4
TGTGCCAGCAGACCCGGGACAGGGAGGGCGGCCGGGGAGCTGTTTTTT,CASRPGTGRAAGELFF,TRBD1,-,TRBJ2-2,TRBV7-3
TGCAGCGTGGACAACAGGGCCCCCAACTGGGGCTACACCTTC,CSVDNRAPNWGYTF,-,-,TRBJ1-2,TRBV29-1
TGTGCCAGCTTTCTCAGGACAGGGTTAGAAGAGCAGTACTTC,CASFLRTGLEEQYF,TRBD1,-,TRBJ2-7,TRBV2
TGTGCCAGCAGCCCATCGGTCAACACTGAAGCTTTCTTT,CASSPSVNTEAFF,-,-,TRBJ1-1,TRBV7-3
TGTGCCAGCAGTTTAGGCGACGAGCAGTACTTC,CASSLGDEQYF,-,-,TRBJ2-7,TRBV28
TGCGCCAGCAGCTTCCGGGACAGGGAAAACATTCAGTACTTC,CASSFRDRENIQYF,TRBD1,-,TRBJ2-4,TRBV5-1
TGTGCCAGCAGCCCCGACAGGGCCCTCTATGGCTACACCTTC,CASSPDRALYGYTF,-,-,TRBJ1-2,TRBV21-1
TGTGCCAGCTCACCCCTCAGGGGAGGGAACACCGGGGAGCTGTTTTTT,CASSPLRGGNTGELFF,-,-,TRBJ2-2,TRBV18
TGTGCCAGCAGTTTTCAGAGAGTGAACACTGAAGCTTTCTTT,CASSFQRVNTEAFF,-,-,TRBJ1-1,TRBV27
TGCGCCAGCAGCGGGACAGGGGTAGCTAATGAAAAACTGTTTTTT,CASSGTGVANEKLFF,TRBD1,-,TRBJ1-4,TRBV5-1
TGTGCCAGCAGTTTAATCTCTTACGGGTGGAACACTGAAGCTTTCTTT,CASSLISYGWNTEAFF,-,few,TRBJ1-1,TRBV27
TGTGCCAGCAGCTTTATGACAGCAAGCTCTTCTGGGGCCAACGTCCTGACTTTC,CASSFMTASSSGANVLTF,-,-,TRBJ2-6,TRBV7-8
TGTGCCAGCAGTTTATTGAGGGACTGGGGCGTGAACACTGAAGCTTTCTTT,CASSLLRDWGVNTEAFF,-,-,TRBJ1-1,TRBV28
TGTGCCAGCAGGGGAATGATTAGCACAGATACGCAGTATTTT,CASRGMISTDTQYF,-,-,TRBJ2-3,TRBV2
TGTGCCAGCAGCTTCGGCAGGTTTAGCACAGATACGCAGTATTTT,CASSFGRFSTDTQYF,-,-,TRBJ2-3,TRBV11-3
TGTGCCAGCAGCCAGACAGAGACAGGGGAGCAGTACTTC,CASSQTETGEQYF,TRBD1,few,TRBJ2-7,TRBV6-4
TGTGCCAGCAGCTTAGCCCCAGGGGGAGAGACCCAGTACTTC,CASSLAPGGETQYF,TRBD1,-,TRBJ2-5,TRBV7-2
TGTGCCACCAGTGATTCATCGGGGAGCACTGAAGCTTTCTTT,CATSDSSGSTEAFF,-,-,TRBJ1-1,TRBV24-1